These T cell receptor beta chains were read from a single sample in a study of preoperative IRX-2 immunotherapy in early breast cancer. The repertoire was sequenced with immunoSEQ multiplex PCR; TCRdb's copy has only in-frame clones and lacks some. Among approximately 15,000 clones, approximately 91% were seen once, and the ten largest hold over 25%. The sample was gathered from a patient treated with IRX-2 immunotherapy. All receptors come from a human donor with breast cancer. Both conserved end residues are part of each CDR3. Fields, in order: V gene, clone size, J gene, D gene, CDR3 DNA, CDR3 protein. A D gene is named only where the DNA matches it firmly. For some rows the clone size is stated as once, few or many, or as a class when expanded; others skip it.

V gene: TRBV10-1
clone size: .
J gene: TRBJ1-1
D gene: TRBD1
CDR3 DNA: TGCGCCAGCAGGGGACAGGCGGACACTGAAGCTTTCTTT
CDR3 protein: CASRGQADTEAFF

V gene: TRBV4-2
clone size: .
J gene: TRBJ2-3
D gene: TRBD2
CDR3 DNA: TGTGCCAGCAGCCCCGGGACTAGCGGGGGGAGGAGCACAGATACGCAGTATTTT
CDR3 protein: CASSPGTSGGRSTDTQYF

V gene: TRBV5-6
clone size: .
J gene: TRBJ2-3
D gene: .
CDR3 DNA: TGTGCCAGCAGCTTTTCGACAAGAGCCACAGATACGCAGTATTTT
CDR3 protein: CASSFSTRATDTQYF

V gene: TRBV7-8
clone size: .
J gene: TRBJ1-2
D gene: TRBD1
CDR3 DNA: TGTGCCAGCAGCCCCGTCCCGGGACAGGGAGCCTATGGCTACACCTTC
CDR3 protein: CASSPVPGQGAYGYTF

V gene: TRBV9
clone size: .
J gene: TRBJ1-2
D gene: TRBD1
CDR3 DNA: TGTGCCAGCAGCGTAGAAATGGGACAGGGACCTTGGGATGGCTACACCTTC
CDR3 protein: CASSVEMGQGPWDGYTF

V gene: TRBV13
clone size: .
J gene: TRBJ1-4
D gene: TRBD1
CDR3 DNA: TGTGCCAGCAGCTCCACGGGACAGGGGATACGAGGGGAAAAACTGTTTTTT
CDR3 protein: CASSSTGQGIRGEKLFF

V gene: TRBV11-3
clone size: once
J gene: TRBJ1-3
D gene: .
CDR3 DNA: TGTGCCAGCAGCCCGCTAGTGCGTGGAAACACCATATATTTT
CDR3 protein: CASSPLVRGNTIYF

V gene: TRBV15
clone size: .
J gene: TRBJ1-6
D gene: .
CDR3 DNA: TGTGCCACCAGCAGAGACGTGTGGGCTTATAATTCACCCCTCCACTTT
CDR3 protein: CATSRDVWAYNSPLHF

V gene: TRBV7-2
clone size: .
J gene: TRBJ2-3
D gene: TRBD2
CDR3 DNA: TGTGCCAGCAGCCTCGGACTAGCGGGGGGCACAGATACGCAGTATTTT
CDR3 protein: CASSLGLAGGTDTQYF

V gene: TRBV6-1
clone size: .
J gene: TRBJ1-2
D gene: TRBD1
CDR3 DNA: TGTGCCAGCAGCCGATCCGGGACAGGGGTTGGCTACACCTTC
CDR3 protein: CASSRSGTGVGYTF

V gene: TRBV30
clone size: .
J gene: TRBJ2-1
D gene: TRBD2
CDR3 DNA: TGTGCCTGGAGTGAGCTAGCGGGGGGGCATGTCAATGAGCAGTTCTTC
CDR3 protein: CAWSELAGGHVNEQFF

V gene: TRBV2
clone size: few
J gene: TRBJ1-5
D gene: TRBD1
CDR3 DNA: TGTGCCAGCAGTGGCGGTTGGGACAGTAGCAATCAGCCCCAGCATTTT
CDR3 protein: CASSGGWDSSNQPQHF

V gene: TRBV30
clone size: .
J gene: TRBJ1-4
D gene: .
CDR3 DNA: TGTGCCTGGCAGGGACAAGGCTCAGGAAAACTGTTTTTT
CDR3 protein: CAWQGQGSGKLFF

V gene: TRBV5-4
clone size: .
J gene: TRBJ1-1
D gene: .
CDR3 DNA: TGTGCCAGCAGTGGTAGGGGCACTGAAGCTTTCTTT
CDR3 protein: CASSGRGTEAFF

V gene: TRBV18
clone size: .
J gene: TRBJ2-2
D gene: .
CDR3 DNA: TGTGCCAGCTCACCAAGGAATCCTAGGACGGTGAACACCGGGGAGCTGTTTTTT
CDR3 protein: CASSPRNPRTVNTGELFF

V gene: TRBV2
clone size: .
J gene: TRBJ1-5
D gene: TRBD1
CDR3 DNA: TGTGCCAGCAGTGGACCACAGGGGGCCGATCAGCCCCAGCATTTT
CDR3 protein: CASSGPQGADQPQHF

V gene: TRBV19
clone size: once
J gene: TRBJ2-2
D gene: .
CDR3 DNA: TGTGCCAGTAATGGCGGCAGTGCGAACACCGGGGAGCTGTTTTTT
CDR3 protein: CASNGGSANTGELFF

V gene: TRBV7-8
clone size: .
J gene: TRBJ2-3
D gene: .
CDR3 DNA: TGTGCCAGCAAAATCGGAGGGTTTTTGGATACGCAGTATTTT
CDR3 protein: CASKIGGFLDTQYF

V gene: TRBV7-9
clone size: .
J gene: TRBJ2-5
D gene: TRBD2
CDR3 DNA: TGTGCCAGCAGCCCCAGCGGGACCCCCGAGACCCAGTACTTC
CDR3 protein: CASSPSGTPETQYF

V gene: TRBV6-5
clone size: .
J gene: TRBJ2-1
D gene: TRBD1
CDR3 DNA: TGTGCCAGCAGTTACTATGCAGGGGGCAGTGAGCAGTTCTTC
CDR3 protein: CASSYYAGGSEQFF

V gene: TRBV27
clone size: .
J gene: TRBJ2-1
D gene: TRBD2
CDR3 DNA: TGTGCCAGCGGGGGGGACGGAACCTACAATGAGCAGTTCTTC
CDR3 protein: CASGGDGTYNEQFF

V gene: TRBV6-5
clone size: .
J gene: TRBJ1-1
D gene: .
CDR3 DNA: TGTGCCAGCAGCCGACCTATTACTGGGAACACTGAAGCTTTCTTT
CDR3 protein: CASSRPITGNTEAFF

V gene: TRBV6-6
clone size: few
J gene: TRBJ1-1
D gene: .
CDR3 DNA: TGTGCCAGCAGTTATCTGGAGAACACTGAAGCTTTCTTT
CDR3 protein: CASSYLENTEAFF